The next 20 T cell receptor beta chains were all read from a single sample in a study of response to subunit inactivated influenza vaccine. TCRdb re-called the RT-PCR reads through MiXCR, storing one row per CDR3 protein. The repertoire includes about 190,000 distinct CDR3 sequences, approximately 15% of them detected once, and roughly 25% sits in the top ten. The specimen was CD8+ T cells sorted from PBMCs, collected approximately 5 days after vaccination. The source is a man aged 50-60 years who received an inactivated influenza vaccine.

The rearrangement links TRBV7-2 to TRBJ2-7; TRBD1 is a possible D gene (5 bases). Per germline, CDR1 SGHTA and CDR2 FQGNSA. With 3 bases removed from V and 2 bases from J, the gap between germline ends came to 11 bases. CDR3 size: 14 residues. CDR3 sequence: CASSFLTAPYEQYF. DNA of the CDR3: TGTGCCAGCAGCTTTTTGACAGCTCCCTACGAGCAGTACTTC.

This clonotype has a handful of counts. The chain uses TRBV6-2 or TRBV6-3 and TRBJ2-1, with 10 bases that match TRBD1. Per germline, CDR1 MNHEY and CDR2 SVGEGT. This CDR3 comprises 15 residues. V was clipped by 6 bases and J by 2 bases; unmatched bases: 4. CDR3: CASSADRGPYNEQFF. CDR3 nucleotide sequence: TGTGCCAGCAGCGCCGACAGGGGGCCCTACAATGAGCAGTTCTTC.

The chain combines TRBV7-8 with TRBJ2-5, with D possibly matching TRBD2 (7 bases). In germline, CDR1 is SGHVS, CDR2 FQNEAQ. The CDR3 has 15 amino acids. With 1 base removed from V and 5 bases from J, the gap between germline ends came to 14 bases. CDR3 protein: CASSLGVGGLETQYF. The CDR3 nucleotides read TGTGCCAGCAGCTTAGGAGTGGGGGGGCTTGAGACCCAGTACTTC.

The CDR3 spells CSVDGFTGELFF. The CDR3 nucleotides are TGCAGCGTTGATGGGTTCACCGGGGAGCTGTTTTTT. The rearrangement links TRBV29-1 to TRBJ2-2; D call uncertain. The CDR3 consists of 12 residues. Trimming took off 3 bases at V and 4 bases at J, with 6 bases between the two ends. CDR1 is SQVTM, CDR2 ANQGSEA, per germline.

Remarks on this clonotype: At one end the junction does not follow the germline gene, possibly because of a read error. V gene TRBV20-1 combines with J gene TRBJ2-1; the D gene could be TRBD1 or TRBD2 (10 bases each). The CDR3 totals 21 residues. CDR1 and CDR2 from the germline V gene are DFQATT and SNEGSKA (reference sequence). The CDR3 loop is CCARRRDRGTTGLAGVREQFF. The CDR3 DNA reads as TGCTGTGCTAGACGCCGGGACAGGGGCACAACTGGGCTAGCGGGAGTAAGAGAGCAGTTCTTC.

The chain's CDR3 is CASSYVGRTYEQYF. CDR3 bases: TGTGCCAGCAGTTACGTCGGGAGGACCTACGAGCAGTACTTC. This sequence joins TRBV6-5 and TRBJ2-7; TRBD2 aligns across 7 bases. Germline-derived CDR1 and CDR2 are MNHEY and SVGAGI. V lost 2 bases, J lost 2 bases, and 3 bases stayed unmatched. This CDR3 comprises 14 residues.

This clonotype was recorded a few times. J is TRBJ2-7 and V is TRBV11-2; D possibly corresponds to TRBD2 (6 bases). Between the trimmed V and J ends, which lost 1 base and 5 bases, there was a span of 9 bases. The CDR3 loop spans 13 amino acids. Germline V CDR1 and CDR2: SGHAT, FQNNGV. DNA for the CDR3: TGTGCCAGCAGCTTAGGCGGGAACAACGAGCAGTACTTC. Its protein product is CASSLGGNNEQYF.

There are a few counts of this clonotype. The chain is built from TRBV3-1 and TRBJ2-1; D tentatively reads TRBD1 or TRBD2 (5 bases each). V dropped 6 bases and J dropped 4 bases, with 16 bases sitting between them. The CDR3 is made up of 15 amino acids. CDR1 is LGHDT, CDR2 YNNKEL, per germline (reference sequence). CDR3 sequence: CASSGDAGVYNEQFF. CDR3 coding DNA: TGTGCCAGCAGTGGGGACGCCGGGGTATACAATGAGCAGTTCTTC.

This sequence joins TRBV28 and TRBJ2-2; TRBD2 aligns across 10 bases. From germline, CDR1 is MDHEN and CDR2 SYDVKM. There are 15 residues in the CDR3. The trim removed 10 bases at V and 2 bases at J, leaving 7 bases unmatched. In DNA form, the CDR3 reads TGTGCCATCAAACAGCGGGGGGGTAACACCGGGGAGCTGTTTTTT. Translation: CAIKQRGGNTGELFF.

In its sample, this clonotype was seen a few times. The chain combines TRBV9 with TRBJ2-5, with D tentatively TRBD2 (8 bases). The CDR3 is made up of 15 amino acids. The V gene lost 6 bases and the J gene lost 2 bases, with 17 bases spanning the gap. Germline CDR1 is SGDLS and CDR2 is YYNGEE. The CDR3 region has the DNA TGTGCCAGCAAAGGGGGCGGGGGGCCGCAAGAGACCCAGTACTTC. Its protein is CASKGGGGPQETQYF.

The V and J genes are TRBV28 and TRBJ2-1, with D perhaps given as TRBD1 or TRBD2 (5 bases each). The germline V and J ends were trimmed by 4 bases and 6 bases, with 7 bases remaining between them. Germline assignment: CDR1 MDHEN and CDR2 SYDVKM. CDR3 size: 12 residues. Here the CDR3 reads CASSSGLNEQFF. The CDR3 DNA is TGTGCCAGCAGTTCGGGGCTCAATGAGCAGTTCTTC.

Many counts were recorded for this clonotype. The chain employs TRBV9 and TRBJ2-1; no clear D. Trimming took off 4 bases at V and 4 bases at J, with 9 bases between the two ends. The germline gives CDR1 SGDLS, CDR2 YYNGEE. This CDR3 has 13 amino acids. This CDR3 reads CASSLTEYNEQFF. CDR3 nucleotide sequence: TGTGCCAGCAGCTTAACAGAATACAATGAGCAGTTCTTC. Together with reference TRBV9 and TRBJ2-1, the CDR3 gives the full variable domain: DSGVTQTPKHLITATGQRVTLRCSPRSGDLSVYWYQQSLDQGLQFLIQYYNGEERAKGNILERFSAQQFPDLHSELNLSSLELGDSALYFCASSLTEYNEQFFGPGTRLTVL.

V and J are TRBV11-1 and TRBJ2-5; the D is unclear. CDR1 and CDR2 from the germline V gene are SGHAT and FQDESV (reference sequence). The CDR3 has 15 amino acids. V was clipped by 1 base and J by 1 base, with 10 bases between them. The CDR3 reads CASSLGRRIQETQYF. CDR3 nucleotides: TGTGCCAGCAGCTTAGGCCGGCGGATCCAAGAGACCCAGTACTTC.

This clonotype was seen only a few times. The CDR3 ends on some other residue instead of the conserved phenylalanine or tryptophan, so this is likely a read error. This chain connects TRBV28 to TRBJ1-5; D call uncertain. The CDR3 sequence is 14 residues long. Between the trimmed V and J ends, which lost 6 bases and 6 bases, there was a span of 15 bases. Germline-derived CDR1 and CDR2 are MDHEN and SYDVKM. CDR3 sequence (DNA): TGTGCCAGCAGAACCTCACGGAAAGTTCAGCCCCAGCATCTT. As protein: CASRTSRKVQPQHL.

The sample holds a few counts of this clonotype. The chain combines TRBV4-1 with TRBJ2-7; no definite D call. The germline V and J ends were trimmed by 3 bases and 5 bases, with 11 bases remaining between them. The CDR3 contains 13 residues. The germline V gene encodes CDR1 MGHRA and CDR2 YSYEKL. In DNA form, the CDR3 reads TGCGCCAGCAGCCAGCTGGGCACCGACGAGCAGTACTTC. Residues: CASSQLGTDEQYF.

This sequence joins TRBV7-8 and TRBJ2-7; a weak D match, TRBD2 (6 bases). This CDR3 region has 14 residues. The V end lost 5 bases, the J end lost 6 bases, and 17 bases lay between the germline ends. CDR1 and CDR2 (germline): SGHVS, FQNEAQ. The DNA for the CDR3 is TGTGCCAGCAGCCCCTGCGGGACCTACCTCGAGCAGTACTTC. This gives the protein CASSPCGTYLEQYF.

This clonotype was observed a handful of times. The gene calls are TRBV4-3 and TRBJ2-3; TRBD1 matches 7 bases. Per germline, CDR1 LGHNA and CDR2 YSLEER. Trimming removed 0 bases from V and 6 bases from J; junction bases left unmatched: 6. The CDR3 runs 15 residues. CDR3 DNA sequence: TGCGCCAGCAGCCAAGACGCGTTGGACAGGGATACGCAGTATTTT. Its translation is CASSQDALDRDTQYF.

The chain employs TRBV3-1 and TRBJ2-7, with a possible D match to TRBD2 (6 bases). Germline V lookup: CDR1 LGHDT, CDR2 YNNKEL (reference sequence). The CDR3 spans 15 residues. The germline V and J ends were trimmed by 8 bases and 3 bases, with 20 bases remaining between them. The CDR3 coding sequence is TGTGCCAGCTCCAAAGGTCTCGGGAGCAACTACGAGCAGTACTTC. It yields the protein CASSKGLGSNYEQYF.

A few counts support this clonotype. J is TRBJ2-6 and V is TRBV6-5; TRBD1 matches 10 bases. CDR1 MNHEY and CDR2 SVGAGI come from the germline V gene. The junction had 1 base not matched to a gene; V was cut back by 0 bases and J by 2 bases. The CDR3 has 17 residues. CDR3: CASSYSGTGAGANVLTF. The CDR3 region has the DNA TGTGCCAGCAGTTACTCTGGGACAGGGGCTGGGGCCAACGTCCTGACTTTC.

V gene TRBV5-5 combines with J gene TRBJ1-5; no reliable D call. This CDR3 has 15 residues. V gave up 0 bases and J gave up 0 bases, with 7 bases separating them. The germline CDR1 and CDR2 sequences are SGHKS and YYEKEE (reference sequence). Written as DNA, the CDR3 is TGTGCCAGCAGCTTGGTCTTAGCTAGCAATCAGCCCCAGCATTTT. It specifies CASSLVLASNQPQHF.